This T cell receptor (beta chain) was sequenced during a study of blood T cell repertoires in COVID-19. Study overall: Sample material is recorded as cDNA or gDNA derived from T cells, B-cell-depleted T cells, or PBMCs.

Clones were read by immunoSEQ multiplex PCR, and TCRdb kept only the in-frame ones, dropping some. This sample has 150,000 to 200,000 clones; 89% occur once, and the top ten carry 5.5% to 7.5%. Germline CDR1 is SGHAT and CDR2 is FQNNGV. V was clipped by 4 bases and J by 12 bases; unmatched bases: 8. This CDR3 is built from 15 residues. The sequenced material came from peripheral blood. The sequence was collected from a man aged 35 to 55 with acute or convalescent COVID-19. The chain uses TRBV11-2 and TRBJ2-1; TRBD2 matches at 14 bases. This CDR3 is CASSSPRLAGGRQFF. Written as DNA, the CDR3 is TGTGCCAGCAGCTCTCCGAGACTAGCGGGGGGGCGGCAGTTCTTC. The full variable domain, in which reference TRBV11-2 and TRBJ2-1 provide the parts outside the CDR3, is EAGVAQSPRYKIIEKRQSVAFWCNPISGHATLYWYQQILGQGPKLLIQFQNNGVVDDSQLPKDRFSAERLKGVDSTLKIQPAKLEDSAVYLCASSSPRLAGGRQFFGPGTRLTVL.